This T cell receptor (beta chain) was sequenced for a study of T cell responses to AZD1222 COVID-19 vaccine. Assay used: immunoSEQ multiplex PCR; TCRdb lists only in-frame clones, some missing. The data show some 86,000 clones, 60% to 80% seen once. Germline V gene sequence: CDR1 MNHEY, CDR2 SVGEGT. V dropped 6 bases and J dropped 2; count of bases not matched to a gene: 11. CDR3 length: 18 residues. The clonotype was recovered from an adult in good health. The rearrangement uses TRBV6-2 or TRBV6-3 and TRBJ2-3; 13 bases map to TRBD2. The sample here was peripheral blood, taken on day 0 of AZD1222 vaccination. The CDR3 loop is CASSQLAGGPYDTDTQYF. The CDR3 DNA reads TGTGCCAGCAGCCAACTAGCGGGAGGGCCCTACGACACAGATACGCAGTATTTT.